The clone carrying this T cell receptor (beta chain) was recorded once. The junction had 5 bases not matched to a gene; V was cut back by 0 bases and J by 4 bases. From germline, CDR1 is SGHRS and CDR2 YFSETQ. This CDR3 comprises 15 residues. This specimen comes from a study of T cell changes during pregnancy in multiple sclerosis. Clones were read by immunoSEQ multiplex PCR, and TCRdb kept only the in-frame ones, dropping some. The sample lists about 40,000 clones; approximately 94% were seen once. The sequence came from a female donor with multiple sclerosis, enrolled in a pregnancy study. This sample comprised peripheral blood, obtained in the third trimester of pregnancy. The chain combines TRBV5-1 with TRBJ2-5; 8 nucleotides agree with TRBD2. In DNA form, the CDR3 reads TGCGCCAGCAGCTTGGGGGCGGGAGGTGGAGAGACCCAGTACTTC. It yields the protein CASSLGAGGGETQYF.